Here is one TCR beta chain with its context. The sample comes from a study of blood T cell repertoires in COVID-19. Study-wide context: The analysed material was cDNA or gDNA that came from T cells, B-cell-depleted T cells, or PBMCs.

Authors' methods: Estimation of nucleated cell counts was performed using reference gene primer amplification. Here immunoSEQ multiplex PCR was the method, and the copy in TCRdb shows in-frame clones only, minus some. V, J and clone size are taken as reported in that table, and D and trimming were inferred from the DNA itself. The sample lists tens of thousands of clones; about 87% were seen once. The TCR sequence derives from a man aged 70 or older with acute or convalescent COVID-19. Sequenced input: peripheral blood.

CDR3 in amino acids: CASSSQGDNEQFF. The CDR3 nucleotides read TGTGCCAGCAGCTCCCAGGGGGACAATGAGCAGTTCTTC. The chain joins TRBV7-3 to TRBJ2-1; 7 bases are a match to TRBD1. J lost 5 bases, V lost 4 bases, and 2 bases had no gene match. This CDR3 comprises 13 residues. Per germline, CDR1 SGHTA and CDR2 FQGTGA.